The 25 T cell receptor beta chains given below trace back to one sample, sequenced in a study of T cell changes during pregnancy in multiple sclerosis. Using immunoSEQ multiplex PCR, the repertoire was profiled, and TCRdb retains in-frame clones only, with some absent. The sample has about 84,000 clones, approximately 93% seen once. This specimen was peripheral blood, taken in the second trimester of pregnancy. The receptors derive from a female donor in good health, enrolled as a control in a pregnancy study.

The gene calls are TRBV6-5 and TRBJ2-1; D is perhaps TRBD1 (6 bases). This CDR3 has 13 residues. V lost 6 bases and J 3 bases, leaving 9 bases between the germline ends. Looked up from germline, CDR1 is MNHEY and CDR2 is SVGAGI. CDR3 protein: CASRQDSYNEQFF. CDR3 DNA sequence: TGTGCCAGCAGACAGGACAGCTACAATGAGCAGTTCTTC.

The rearrangement uses TRBV4-1 and TRBJ1-5; 12 bases match TRBD1. J gave up 7 bases and V 6 bases, and 16 bases lay outside the gene matches. Germline V gene data show CDR1 as MGHRA and CDR2 as YSYEKL. The CDR3 consists of 18 residues. The CDR3 spells CASSLSPPGQGARQPQHF. CDR3 nucleotide sequence: TGCGCCAGCAGTCTCAGCCCTCCGGGACAGGGGGCCCGACAGCCCCAGCATTTT.

The CDR3 reads CASSLGSGTGVLTQYF. CDR3 nucleotides: TGTGCCAGCAGCTTAGGCAGCGGGACGGGGGTTCTCACGCAGTATTTT. The V and J genes are TRBV7-8 and TRBJ2-3; 7 nucleotides agree with TRBD2. The CDR3 is made up of 16 amino acids. V lost 1 base and J lost 9; bases outside the gene matches: 13. Germline V gene sequence: CDR1 SGHVS, CDR2 FQNEAQ.

The V call is TRBV6-4, the J call TRBJ2-6; 8 bases align to TRBD1. The V gene end was trimmed by 4 bases and the J gene end by 3 bases; junction bases not matched to a gene: 5. The CDR3 loop spans 16 amino acids. Germline V lookup: CDR1 MRHNA, CDR2 SNTAGT. The CDR3 sequence: CASSGGQGSGANVLTF. Here the CDR3 DNA reads TGTGCCAGCAGTGGCGGACAGGGAAGTGGGGCCAACGTCCTGACTTTC.

V gene TRBV2 combines with J gene TRBJ2-7, with a weak D call TRBD2 (6 bases). Germline assignment: CDR1 SNHLY and CDR2 FYNNEI. The germline V and J ends were trimmed by 8 bases and 2 bases, with 19 bases remaining between them. CDR3 size: 15 residues. As DNA, the CDR3 is TGTGCCAGCCTCCGGGGTACGGGAGTAGCCTACGAGCAGTACTTC. Protein: CASLRGTGVAYEQYF.

The rearrangement joins TRBV29-1 to TRBJ2-1; TRBD2 matches 10 bases. Trimming took 7 bases from V and 5 from J; bases not matched to a gene: 5. The V gene's germline CDR1 is SQVTM and CDR2 ANQGSEA. This CDR3 has 13 residues. In nucleotides, the CDR3 is TGCAGCGGCGTAGGACTAGCGGACAATGAGCAGTTCTTC. It codes for CSGVGLADNEQFF.

V is TRBV27 and J is TRBJ2-2; D remains unclear. This CDR3 spans 14 amino acids. CDR1 is MNHEY and CDR2 is SMNVEV in the germline V gene (reference sequence). The V end lost 8 bases, the J end lost 1 base, and 11 bases lay between the germline ends. For the CDR3, the DNA is TGTGCCAGCGGATATAGAGGGAACACCGGGGAGCTGTTTTTT. Protein sequence: CASGYRGNTGELFF.

This rearrangement joins TRBV9 to TRBJ2-6; a weak D match, TRBD2 (5 bases). This CDR3 is built from 17 residues. Germline loops: CDR1 SGDLS, CDR2 YYNGEE. The germline V and J ends were trimmed by 0 bases and 1 base, with 11 bases remaining between them. The CDR3 region is CASSVVASGSGANVLTF. DNA of the CDR3: TGTGCCAGCAGCGTAGTAGCCTCGGGATCTGGGGCCAACGTCCTGACTTTC.

The V and J genes are TRBV19 and TRBJ2-2; D possibly corresponds to TRBD1 (5 bases). Germline V gene sequence: CDR1 LNHDA, CDR2 SQIVND (reference sequence). The ends were cut back, 5 bases at V and 5 bases at J, with 9 bases in the middle. The CDR3 sequence is 13 residues long. The CDR3 spells CASSPRQTGELFF. The CDR3 coding sequence is TGTGCCAGTAGTCCGAGACAGACCGGGGAGCTGTTTTTT.

The V gene is TRBV5-6, the J gene TRBJ2-7, with TRBD1 matching 8 bases. Germline values: CDR1 SGHDT, CDR2 YYEEEE. The V gene end was trimmed by 4 bases and the J gene end by 4 bases; junction bases not matched to a gene: 13. CDR3 length: 16 amino acids. The CDR3 coding sequence is TGTGCCAGCAGCCCTGGTGGGACAGGACGGTCTTACGAGCAGTACTTC. Translation gives CASSPGGTGRSYEQYF. Full variable domain (outside the CDR3, taken from reference TRBV5-6 and TRBJ2-7): DAGVTQSPTHLIKTRGQQVTLRCSPKSGHDTVSWYQQALGQGPQFIFQYYEEEERQRGNFPDRFSGHQFPNYSSELNVNALLLGDSALYLCASSPGGTGRSYEQYFGPGTRLTVT.

The V gene is TRBV5-6, the J gene TRBJ2-2, with D perhaps matching TRBD2 (6 bases). Per germline, CDR1 SGHDT and CDR2 YYEEEE. The CDR3 length is 15 residues. V lost 1 base and J 1 base, leaving 8 bases between the germline ends. The CDR3 sequence: CASSLNGGNTGELFF. The CDR3 DNA reads as TGTGCCAGCAGCTTGAACGGGGGGAACACCGGGGAGCTGTTTTTT.

In its sample, this clone was seen once. This chain connects TRBV28 to TRBJ2-7, with TRBD2 identical over 8 bases. The CDR3 loop spans 16 amino acids. J lost 0 bases, V lost 4 bases, and 8 bases had no gene match. Germline V gene sequence: CDR1 MDHEN, CDR2 SYDVKM. CDR3 protein: CASSSPGLGHSYEQYF. In nucleotides, the CDR3 is TGTGCCAGCAGTTCGCCGGGACTAGGCCACTCCTACGAGCAGTACTTC.

CDR3 amino acids: CASRLGQAYNEQFF. The CDR3 bases are TGTGCCAGCAGACTGGGACAGGCCTACAATGAGCAGTTCTTC. The rearrangement joins TRBV28 to TRBJ2-1; 8 positions match TRBD1. This CDR3 is built from 14 residues. Germline V gives CDR1 MDHEN, CDR2 SYDVKM. The V gene end was trimmed by 6 bases and the J gene end by 2 bases; junction bases not matched to a gene: 3.

The CDR3, as DNA: TGTGCCAGCAGAATAAGCGGGAGGGCCTACAATGAGCAGTTCTTC. Residues: CASRISGRAYNEQFF. The chain couples TRBV6-5 to TRBJ2-1; TRBD2 agrees at 10 bases. Germline loops: CDR1 MNHEY, CDR2 SVGAGI. This CDR3 is built from 15 residues. V lost 6 bases to trimming and J lost 2 bases; unmatched junction nucleotides: 4.

CDR3 sequence: CASSSTATSNQPQHF. The DNA of the CDR3 is TGCGCCAGCAGCTCGACAGCTACTAGCAATCAGCCCCAGCATTTT. The chain is built from TRBV4-1 and TRBJ1-5; the D gene is possibly TRBD1 (5 bases). Per germline, CDR1 MGHRA and CDR2 YSYEKL. Trimming took off 5 bases at V and 0 bases at J, with 11 bases between the two ends. This CDR3 has 15 residues.

In nucleotides, the CDR3 is TGTGCCAGCAGCCGACTAGCGAACAATGAGCAGTTCTTC. Translated: CASSRLANNEQFF. The V call is TRBV5-4, the J call TRBJ2-1; 8 bases map to TRBD2. Germline V CDR1 and CDR2: SGHNT, YYREEE (reference sequence). The CDR3 covers 13 residues. V shed 4 bases and J 5 bases; nucleotides not matched to a gene: 2.

As to this clone: Other nucleotide sequences from this sample produce the same CDR3. V gene TRBV2 combines with J gene TRBJ2-1; possibly TRBD1 for D (6 bases). V was pared by 4 bases and J by 4 bases, with 8 bases between. This CDR3 is 13 amino acids long. Per germline, CDR1 SNHLY and CDR2 FYNNEI. This CDR3 is CASSGQGYNEQFF. DNA for the CDR3: TGTGCCAGCAGTGGCCAGGGGTACAATGAGCAGTTCTTC.

This clone was detected only once. The chain links TRBV2 to TRBJ2-3; the match to TRBD2 covers 7 bases. The CDR3 sequence is 15 residues long. V was pared by 5 bases and J by 2 bases, with 7 bases of the junction left unmatched. From germline, CDR1 is SNHLY and CDR2 FYNNEI. The CDR3 DNA follows: TGTGCCAGCAGTTACATGCGGGGGACCACAGATACGCAGTATTTT. This codes for CASSYMRGTTDTQYF.

The rearrangement joins TRBV4-2 to TRBJ2-7; 10 bases map to TRBD2. V lost 1 base, J lost 0 bases, and 3 bases stayed unmatched. The V gene's germline CDR1 is LGHNA and CDR2 YNFKEQ. This CDR3 region has 16 residues. The CDR3 is CASSQAGTSASYEQYF. CDR3 bases: TGTGCCAGCAGCCAAGCCGGGACTAGCGCCTCCTACGAGCAGTACTTC.

This chain joins TRBV27 and TRBJ2-1, with D maybe TRBD1 (6 bases). The germline V gene has CDR1 MNHEY and CDR2 SMNVEV (reference sequence). V lost 2 bases to trimming and J lost 8 bases, with 13 bases between them. The CDR3 totals 14 residues. This CDR3 reads CASSLILGADEQFF. DNA for the CDR3: TGTGCCAGCAGTTTAATCTTGGGGGCGGATGAGCAGTTCTTC.

The chain combines TRBV29-1 with TRBJ2-5; perhaps TRBD2 as D (6 bases). CDR3 length: 14 residues. The V gene lost 4 bases and the J gene lost 5 bases, with 17 bases spanning the gap. Germline-derived CDR1 and CDR2 are SQVTM and ANQGSEA. CDR3 loop: CSVAWLASRETQYF. CDR3 coding DNA: TGCAGCGTTGCGTGGCTAGCGTCGAGGGAGACCCAGTACTTC. Full variable domain (outside the CDR3, taken from reference TRBV29-1 and TRBJ2-5): SAVISQKPSRDICQRGTSLTIQCQVDSQVTMMFWYRQQPGQSLTLIATANQGSEATYESGFVIDKFPISRPNLTFSTLTVSNMSPEDSSIYLCSVAWLASRETQYFGPGTRLLVL.

This chain joins TRBV5-1 and TRBJ2-1; 9 bases are shared with TRBD2. CDR3 length: 15 amino acids. The V gene end was trimmed by 4 bases and the J gene end by 2 bases; junction bases not matched to a gene: 4. Per germline, CDR1 SGHRS and CDR2 YFSETQ. The CDR3 here is CASSIPSGTYNEQFF. The CDR3 nucleotides are TGCGCCAGCAGCATACCTAGCGGGACCTACAATGAGCAGTTCTTC. The full variable domain, rest sourced from reference TRBV5-1 and TRBJ2-1, is KAGVTQTPRYLIKTRGQQVTLSCSPISGHRSVSWYQQTPGQGLQFLFEYFSETQRNKGNFPGRFSGRQFSNSRSEMNVSTLELGDSALYLCASSIPSGTYNEQFFGPGTRLTVL.

The V and J genes are TRBV4-1 and TRBJ2-1, with D perhaps TRBD1 (6 bases). Germline loops: CDR1 MGHRA, CDR2 YSYEKL. The CDR3 is made up of 17 amino acids. V shed 3 bases and J shed 1 base, with 16 bases lying between them. DNA for the CDR3: TGCGCCAGCAGCCAGGAGGACAGCCTCTTTTCCTACAATGAGCAGTTCTTC. It encodes CASSQEDSLFSYNEQFF.

This chain links TRBV7-2 with TRBJ2-1, with 12 bases identical to TRBD2. CDR3 length: 15 residues. Germline V gives CDR1 SGHTA, CDR2 FQGNSA. V was pared by 5 bases and J by 4 bases, with 3 bases of the junction left unmatched. The CDR3 sequence is CASSPGLAGYNEQFF. The CDR3 DNA reads as TGTGCCAGCAGCCCTGGACTAGCGGGATACAATGAGCAGTTCTTC.

This sequence joins TRBV30 and TRBJ1-3; D is undetermined. This CDR3 region has 13 residues. Germline V gene lookup returns CDR1 GTSNPN and CDR2 SVGIG (reference sequence). Trimming took 7 bases from V and 0 from J, leaving 10 bases between them. The CDR3 here is CAFHLGSGNTIYF. The CDR3, as DNA: TGTGCCTTTCACCTAGGCTCTGGAAACACCATATATTTT. The entire variable domain, with the rest obtained from reference TRBV30 and TRBJ1-3, is as follows: SQTIHQWPATLVQPVGSPLSLECTVEGTSNPNLYWYRQAAGRGLQLLFYSVGIGQISSEVPQNLSASRPQDRQFILSSKKLLLSDSGFYLCAFHLGSGNTIYFGEGSWLTVV.